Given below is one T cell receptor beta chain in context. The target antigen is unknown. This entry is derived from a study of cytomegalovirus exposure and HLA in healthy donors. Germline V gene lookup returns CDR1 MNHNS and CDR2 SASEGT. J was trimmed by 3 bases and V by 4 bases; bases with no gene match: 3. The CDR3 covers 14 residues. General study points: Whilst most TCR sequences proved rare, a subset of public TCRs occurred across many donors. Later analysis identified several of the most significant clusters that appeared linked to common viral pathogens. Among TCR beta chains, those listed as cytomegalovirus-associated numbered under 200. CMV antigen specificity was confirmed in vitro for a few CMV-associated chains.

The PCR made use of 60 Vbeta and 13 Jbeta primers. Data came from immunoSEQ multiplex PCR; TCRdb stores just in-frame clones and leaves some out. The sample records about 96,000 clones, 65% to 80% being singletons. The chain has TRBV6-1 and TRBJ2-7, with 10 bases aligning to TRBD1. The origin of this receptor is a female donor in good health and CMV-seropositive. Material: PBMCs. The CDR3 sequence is CASSGRTGGYEQYF. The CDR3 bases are TGTGCCAGCAGTGGGAGGACAGGGGGCTACGAGCAGTACTTC.